The clone carrying this TCR beta chain came up once. Profiling relied on immunoSEQ multiplex PCR, and the TCRdb table lists in-frame clones only, not all of them. The sample holds approximately 1.5 million clones, 95% to 99% seen once. These data belong to a study of shared clonotypes between healthy human individuals. The CDR3 totals 16 residues. V lost 0 bases to trimming and J lost 5 bases, with 17 bases between them. Per germline, CDR1 SGDLS and CDR2 YYNGEE. The genes are TRBV9 and TRBJ2-5; D is possibly TRBD1 (5 bases). The specimen sequenced was naive CD4+ T cells sorted from blood. Subset: CD45RA+ positively selected. This receptor was obtained from a man in his thirties or forties in good health. The CDR3 bases are TGTGCCAGCAGCGTAGCGGTGACAGCGACTTTGGAGACCCAGTACTTC. This encodes CASSVAVTATLETQYF.